This record concerns one TCR beta chain sequence. The source of the sample is a study of T cells expressing NK-cell markers. Germline lookup yields CDR1 LGHNT and CDR2 FRNRAP. There are 12 residues in the CDR3. TCRdb reanalyzed the 5' RACE reads, giving one entry per CDR3 protein sequence and no DNA. Its table lists 400,000 to 550,000 distinct CDR3 sequences. The clonotype comes from a woman aged 18 to 75 in good health. The sample consisted of blood T cells: a sorted CD56 or NKG2C T cell subset, CD4+ or CD8+ T cells, or bulk PBMC T cells (not recorded which). The gene calls are TRBV12-5 and TRBJ2-4; without DNA, the TCRdb call of TRBD1 cannot be checked. The chain's CDR3 is CASGTAQSIQYF.